The 18 T cell receptor beta chains presented below share a single source sample, sequenced in a study of graft-versus-host responses after intestinal transplantation. Their target antigens are unknown. Clones were read by immunoSEQ multiplex PCR, and TCRdb kept only the in-frame ones, dropping some. Among tens of thousands of clones listed, around 93% were seen once. The sample here was unstimulated CD4+ T cells sorted from spleen or lymph node cells, taken before transplant. All receptors come from a human donor who was the organ donor for an intestinal transplant.

This clone occurred a few times. CDR3 sequence (DNA): TGTGCCAGCAGTTTCCCCGACAGTTACAATGAGCAGTTCTTC. Encoded protein: CASSFPDSYNEQFF. This rearrangement joins TRBV28 to TRBJ2-1, with D possibly being TRBD1 (5 bases). The CDR3 consists of 14 residues. Trimming removed 3 bases from V and 4 bases from J, with 10 bases in between. CDR1 and CDR2 from the germline V gene are MDHEN and SYDVKM. Full variable domain (missing parts from reference TRBV28 and TRBJ2-1): DVKVTQSSRYLVKRTGEKVFLECVQDMDHENMFWYRQDPGLGLRLIYFSYDVKMKEKGDIPEGYSVSREKKERFSLILESASTNQTSMYLCASSFPDSYNEQFFGPGTRLTVL.

This chain links TRBV5-1 with TRBJ1-1, with 7 bases aligning to TRBD1. J gave up 1 base and V 4 bases, and 7 bases lay outside the gene matches. Germline V gene data show CDR1 as SGHRS and CDR2 as YFSETQ. This CDR3 region has 15 residues. CDR3 sequence reads: CASSETGDGNTEAFF. For the CDR3, the DNA is TGCGCCAGCAGCGAAACAGGGGACGGGAACACTGAAGCTTTCTTT.

The V and J genes are TRBV15 and TRBJ1-2; no firm D call. V was pared by 0 bases and J by 8 bases, with 16 bases between. Germline CDR1 LNHNV, CDR2 YYDKDF (reference sequence). This CDR3 is built from 15 residues. CDR3 loop: CATSRDLGGSQGYTF. CDR3 nucleotide sequence: TGTGCCACCAGCAGAGATCTGGGAGGGTCTCAAGGCTACACCTTC.

The rearrangement joins TRBV18 to TRBJ2-3; unclear D gene. Germline V gene data show CDR1 as KGHSH and CDR2 as LQKENI. CDR3 length: 13 residues. V lost 3 bases and J 1 base, leaving 5 bases between the germline ends. The CDR3 loop reads CASSPTRTDTQYF. The CDR3 DNA reads TGTGCCAGCTCACCCACCCGCACAGATACGCAGTATTTT.

V gene TRBV10-3 combines with J gene TRBJ2-7, with 8 bases that match TRBD1. The CDR3 covers 15 residues. Germline-derived CDR1 and CDR2 are ENHRY and SYGVKD. The J segment lost 2 bases and the V segment lost 9 bases, leaving 12 bases of the junction unmatched. CDR3 nucleotides: TGTGCCATGGCCGGGACCGGGACAGGCGCCTACGAGCAGTACTTC. Encoded protein: CAMAGTGTGAYEQYF.

This rearrangement joins TRBV6-5 to TRBJ1-2; tentative D call: TRBD1 (6 bases). V was trimmed by 2 bases and J by 8 bases, leaving 15 bases between them. Germline V gene data show CDR1 as MNHEY and CDR2 as SVGAGI. The CDR3 has 14 amino acids. CDR3 region: CASSYVGAFDGYTF. The CDR3 DNA reads as TGTGCCAGCAGTTACGTGGGGGCATTTGACGGCTACACCTTC.

The genes are TRBV7-8 and TRBJ2-7, with TRBD2 matching over 7 bases. The trim removed 5 bases at V and 3 bases at J, leaving 10 bases unmatched. CDR1 and CDR2 (germline): SGHVS, FQNEAQ. This CDR3 is built from 15 residues. The CDR3 nucleotides read TGTGCCAGCAGCCATGGGAGGGGAGGCATCTACGAGCAGTACTTC. This encodes CASSHGRGGIYEQYF.

The count of this clone is one. This rearrangement joins TRBV13 to TRBJ1-4, with TRBD1 identical over 8 bases. The CDR3 sequence is 16 residues long. CDR1 is PRHDT, CDR2 FYEKMQ, per germline (reference sequence). Germline trimming cut 5 bases from V and 4 bases from J; bases unmatched to any gene: 9. This CDR3 reads CASSTLRTGNNEKLFF. CDR3 nucleotides: TGTGCCAGCAGCACCTTAAGGACAGGGAATAATGAAAAACTGTTTTTT.

The rearrangement joins TRBV7-3 to TRBJ1-5; 7 bases line up with TRBD1. V lost 5 bases to trimming and J lost 2 bases; unmatched junction nucleotides: 9. CDR3 length: 16 amino acids. CDR1 is SGHTA and CDR2 is FQGTGA in the germline V gene. The CDR3 here is CASSRVIGTGNQPQHF. The CDR3 DNA reads as TGTGCCAGCAGCCGCGTAATAGGGACAGGCAATCAGCCCCAGCATTTT.

The rearrangement links TRBV11-3 to TRBJ2-5; TRBD1 aligns across 7 bases. The germline V gene encodes CDR1 SGHNT and CDR2 YENEEA. J lost 5 bases, V lost 5 bases, and 5 bases had no gene match. This CDR3 is built from 13 residues. The CDR3 DNA sequence: TGTGCCAGCAGCAGGGGGCCTGCGGAGACCCAGTACTTC. Protein product: CASSRGPAETQYF.

This chain links TRBV2 with TRBJ2-7, with D perhaps TRBD2 (5 bases). Germline-derived CDR1 and CDR2 are SNHLY and FYNNEI. This CDR3 comprises 12 residues. V lost 9 bases to trimming and J lost 2 bases, with 11 bases between them. The CDR3, as DNA: TGTGCCAGGTCCGCCGGGACCTACGAGCAGTACTTC. This encodes CARSAGTYEQYF.

The chain uses TRBV7-9 and TRBJ2-7; a weak D match, TRBD1 (6 bases). Germline CDR1 and CDR2: SEHNR and FQNEAQ (reference sequence). Trimming took off 5 bases at V and 0 bases at J, with 17 bases between the two ends. This CDR3 is built from 16 residues. The CDR3 reads CASSRGTGTNSYEQYF. CDR3 DNA sequence: TGTGCCAGCAGCAGGGGGACCGGGACAAACTCCTACGAGCAGTACTTC.

This chain uses TRBV2 with TRBJ2-5; 16 nucleotides line up with TRBD2. V gave up 7 bases and J gave up 7 bases; unmatched junction bases: 12. Germline V lookup: CDR1 SNHLY, CDR2 FYNNEI. This CDR3 region has 17 residues. The CDR3 DNA is TGTGCCAGCACCTTACTGGGACTAGCGGGGGGGGACGGGACCCAGTACTTC. Its translation: CASTLLGLAGGDGTQYF.

CDR3 loop: CASSSGLNTDTQYF. DNA for the CDR3: TGTGCCAGCAGCTCGGGACTTAACACAGATACGCAGTATTTT. The gene calls are TRBV11-3 and TRBJ2-3, with D possibly being TRBD2 (6 bases). From germline, CDR1 is SGHNT and CDR2 YENEEA. The V end was cut by 4 bases, the J end by 2 bases, with 10 bases between. The CDR3 extends over 14 amino acids. Combining the CDR3 with reference TRBV11-3 and TRBJ2-3 gives the whole variable domain EAGVVQSPRYKIIEKKQPVAFWCNPISGHNTLYWYLQNLGQGPELLIRYENEEAVDDSQLPKDRFSAERLKGVDSTLKIQPAELGDSAVYLCASSSGLNTDTQYFGPGTRLTVL.

The chain uses TRBV5-1 and TRBJ2-1, with 12 bases matching TRBD2. Germline trimming cut 1 base from V and 5 bases from J; bases unmatched to any gene: 7. The CDR3 totals 17 residues. Germline V gives CDR1 SGHRS, CDR2 YFSETQ. CDR3: CASSLLASGGAHNEQFF. CDR3 nucleotides: TGCGCCAGCAGCTTGTTGGCTAGCGGGGGGGCCCACAATGAGCAGTTCTTC.

J is TRBJ2-7 and V is TRBV28; 7 nucleotides match TRBD1. CDR3 length: 14 amino acids. The germline V gene encodes CDR1 MDHEN and CDR2 SYDVKM. Trimming cost V 4 bases and J 2 bases; bases outside gene matches: 5. Here the CDR3 DNA reads TGTGCCAGCAGTTCCGGACAGGTCCCCTACGAGCAGTACTTC. This encodes CASSSGQVPYEQYF.

This clone showed up just once. V is TRBV4-2 and J is TRBJ1-5, with D maybe TRBD1 (6 bases). V gave up 0 bases and J gave up 9 bases, with 18 bases separating them. The CDR3 is made up of 16 amino acids. Germline V gene sequence: CDR1 LGHNA, CDR2 YNFKEQ. The CDR3 region is CASSQDRGRGLGPQHF. The CDR3 DNA reads TGTGCCAGCAGCCAAGATCGCGGCAGGGGTTTGGGGCCCCAGCATTTT.

V gene TRBV6-1 combines with J gene TRBJ2-5; 11 bases fit TRBD2. J was trimmed by 5 bases and V by 4 bases; bases with no gene match: 6. Germline V gene data show CDR1 as MNHNS and CDR2 as SASEGT. This CDR3 is 15 amino acids long. CDR3 sequence (DNA): TGTGCCAGCAGTGGGGGACTAGCGGTAGGCGAGACCCAGTACTTC. The encoded protein is CASSGGLAVGETQYF.